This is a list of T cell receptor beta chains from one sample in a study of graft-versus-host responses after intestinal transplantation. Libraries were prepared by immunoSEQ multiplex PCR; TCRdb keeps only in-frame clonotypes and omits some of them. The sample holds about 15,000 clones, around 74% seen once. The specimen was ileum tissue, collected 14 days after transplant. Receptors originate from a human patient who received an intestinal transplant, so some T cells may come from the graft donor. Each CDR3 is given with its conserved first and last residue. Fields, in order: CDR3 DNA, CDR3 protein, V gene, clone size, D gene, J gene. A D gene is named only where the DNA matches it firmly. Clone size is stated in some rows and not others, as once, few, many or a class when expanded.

cdr3_nt: TGTGCCAGCAGCTTTTCGGGAAAGTCCCTCTACGAGCAGTACTTC
cdr3_aa: CASSFSGKSLYEQYF
v_call: TRBV5-3
clone_size: -
d_call: -
j_call: TRBJ2-7

cdr3_nt: TGTGCTAGCAGTGAAGACTGGGGGCGCTATGGCTACACCTTC
cdr3_aa: CASSEDWGRYGYTF
v_call: TRBV6-1
clone_size: -
d_call: -
j_call: TRBJ1-2

cdr3_nt: TGTGCCAGCAGCCGAGGACAGCCTAACTCTGGAAACACCATATATTTT
cdr3_aa: CASSRGQPNSGNTIYF
v_call: TRBV7-9
clone_size: -
d_call: -
j_call: TRBJ1-3

cdr3_nt: TGTGCCAGCAGCTGGGCCGGGCAGGCTTCCTATGGCTACACCTTC
cdr3_aa: CASSWAGQASYGYTF
v_call: TRBV13
clone_size: few
d_call: -
j_call: TRBJ1-2

cdr3_nt: TGTGCCAGCAGGCTCGCGAACACCGGGGAGCTGTTTTTT
cdr3_aa: CASRLANTGELFF
v_call: TRBV6-5
clone_size: -
d_call: -
j_call: TRBJ2-2

cdr3_nt: TGTGCCAGCAGCCGACCGCAAGGACAGTACACTGAAGCTTTCTTT
cdr3_aa: CASSRPQGQYTEAFF
v_call: TRBV11-2
clone_size: -
d_call: -
j_call: TRBJ1-1

cdr3_nt: TGTGCCAGCAGCAGCACAGGGGGGTCTGAGCAGTACTTC
cdr3_aa: CASSSTGGSEQYF
v_call: TRBV5-6
clone_size: -
d_call: TRBD1
j_call: TRBJ2-5

cdr3_nt: TGTGCCAGCAGTTACGGGCGGACAGAGACCCAGTACTTC
cdr3_aa: CASSYGRTETQYF
v_call: TRBV6-6
clone_size: -
d_call: -
j_call: TRBJ2-5

cdr3_nt: TGTGCCAGCAGCCCTAGGGATGTGAACACTGAAGCTTTCTTT
cdr3_aa: CASSPRDVNTEAFF
v_call: TRBV7-9
clone_size: once
d_call: -
j_call: TRBJ1-1

cdr3_nt: TGCGCCAGCAGCGACTCGGGACTAGCGGGAGGAGAGCAGTTCTTC
cdr3_aa: CASSDSGLAGGEQFF
v_call: TRBV5-1
clone_size: -
d_call: TRBD2
j_call: TRBJ2-1

cdr3_nt: TGCGCCAGCAGTAGACAGGTCCAGACCTACGAGCAGTACTTC
cdr3_aa: CASSRQVQTYEQYF
v_call: TRBV4-1
clone_size: few
d_call: -
j_call: TRBJ2-7